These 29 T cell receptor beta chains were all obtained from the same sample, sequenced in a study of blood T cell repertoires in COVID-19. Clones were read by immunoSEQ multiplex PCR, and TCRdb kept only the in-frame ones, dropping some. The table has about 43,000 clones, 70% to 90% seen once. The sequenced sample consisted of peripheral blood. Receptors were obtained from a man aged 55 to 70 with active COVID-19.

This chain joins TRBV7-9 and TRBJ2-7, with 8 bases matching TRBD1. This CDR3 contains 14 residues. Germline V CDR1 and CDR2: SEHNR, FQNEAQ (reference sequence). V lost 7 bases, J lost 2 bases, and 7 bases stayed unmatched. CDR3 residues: CASNTQGATYEQYF. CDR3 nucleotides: TGTGCCAGCAATACCCAGGGGGCGACCTACGAGCAGTACTTC.

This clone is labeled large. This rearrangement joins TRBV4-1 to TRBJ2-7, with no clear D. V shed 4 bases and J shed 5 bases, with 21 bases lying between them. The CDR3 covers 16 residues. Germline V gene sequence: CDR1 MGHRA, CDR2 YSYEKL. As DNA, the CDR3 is TGCGCCAGCAGCCCCTCTTTTGGCGGCGGTATTCACGAGCAGTACTTC. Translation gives CASSPSFGGGIHEQYF.

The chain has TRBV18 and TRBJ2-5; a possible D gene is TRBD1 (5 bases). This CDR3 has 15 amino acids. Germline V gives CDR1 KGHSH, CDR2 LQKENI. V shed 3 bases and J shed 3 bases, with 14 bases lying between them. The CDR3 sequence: CASSPGQALKETQYF. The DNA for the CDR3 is TGTGCCAGCTCACCGGGGCAGGCTCTCAAAGAGACCCAGTACTTC.

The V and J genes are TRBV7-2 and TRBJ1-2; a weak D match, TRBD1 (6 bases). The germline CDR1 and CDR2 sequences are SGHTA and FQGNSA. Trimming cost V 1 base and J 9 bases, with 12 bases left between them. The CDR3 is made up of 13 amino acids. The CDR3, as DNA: TGTGCCAGCAGCTTAGGACAGGTCTCAAGCTACACCTTC. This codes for CASSLGQVSSYTF.

CDR3 nucleotide sequence: TGTGCCAGCAGTTTATCTAGCGGGGTCTCCTACGAGCAGTACTTC. This translates into CASSLSSGVSYEQYF. The V and J genes are TRBV28 and TRBJ2-7, with 9 bases matching TRBD2. Looked up from germline, CDR1 is MDHEN and CDR2 is SYDVKM. The ends lost 1 base at V and 0 bases at J; junction bases unmatched: 1. This CDR3 spans 15 amino acids.

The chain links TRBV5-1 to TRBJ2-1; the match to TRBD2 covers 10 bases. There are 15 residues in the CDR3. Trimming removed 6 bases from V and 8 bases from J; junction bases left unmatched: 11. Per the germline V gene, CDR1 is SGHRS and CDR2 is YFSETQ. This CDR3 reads CASKSSAGGPDEQFF. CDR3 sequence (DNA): TGCGCCAGCAAATCCTCAGCGGGAGGGCCGGATGAGCAGTTCTTC.

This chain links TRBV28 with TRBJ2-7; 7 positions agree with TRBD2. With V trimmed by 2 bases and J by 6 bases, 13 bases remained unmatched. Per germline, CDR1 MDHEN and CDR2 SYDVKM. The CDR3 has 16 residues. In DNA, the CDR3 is TGTGCCAGCAGTTTAGAGGCGGGAGCGTTAATCAGCGAGCAGTACTTC. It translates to CASSLEAGALISEQYF. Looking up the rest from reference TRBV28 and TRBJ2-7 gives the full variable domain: DVKVTQSSRYLVKRTGEKVFLECVQDMDHENMFWYRQDPGLGLRLIYFSYDVKMKEKGDIPEGYSVSREKKERFSLILESASTNQTSMYLCASSLEAGALISEQYFGPGTRLTVT.

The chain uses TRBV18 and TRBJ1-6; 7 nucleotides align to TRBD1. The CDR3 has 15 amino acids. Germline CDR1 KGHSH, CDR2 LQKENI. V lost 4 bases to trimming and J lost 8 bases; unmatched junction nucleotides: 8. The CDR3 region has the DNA TGTGCCAGCTCACAAATAGGACAGGAATATTCACCCCTCCACTTT. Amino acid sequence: CASSQIGQEYSPLHF.

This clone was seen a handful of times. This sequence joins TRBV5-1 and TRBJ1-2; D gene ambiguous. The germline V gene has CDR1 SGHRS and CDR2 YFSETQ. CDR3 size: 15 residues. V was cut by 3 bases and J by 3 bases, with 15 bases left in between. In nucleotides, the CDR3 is TGCGCCAGCAGCTCCCGGAGGTCGGAGGACTATGGCTACACCTTC. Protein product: CASSSRRSEDYGYTF.

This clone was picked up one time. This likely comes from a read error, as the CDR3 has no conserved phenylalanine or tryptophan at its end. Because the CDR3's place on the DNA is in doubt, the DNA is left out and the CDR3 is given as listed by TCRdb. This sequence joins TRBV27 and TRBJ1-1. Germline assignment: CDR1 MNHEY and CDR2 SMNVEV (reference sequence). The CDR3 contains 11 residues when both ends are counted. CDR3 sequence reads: CASPLSHGRRE.

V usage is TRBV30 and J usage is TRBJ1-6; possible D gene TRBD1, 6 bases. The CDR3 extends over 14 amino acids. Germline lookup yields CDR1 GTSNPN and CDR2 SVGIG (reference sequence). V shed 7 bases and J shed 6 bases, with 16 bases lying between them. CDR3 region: CASSKDRFNSPLHF. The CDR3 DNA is TGTGCCTCCTCTAAGGACAGATTTAATTCACCCCTCCACTTT.

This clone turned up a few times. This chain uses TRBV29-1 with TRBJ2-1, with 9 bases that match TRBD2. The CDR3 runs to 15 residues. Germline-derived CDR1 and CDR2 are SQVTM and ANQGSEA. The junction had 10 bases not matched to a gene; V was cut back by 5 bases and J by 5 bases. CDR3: CSVPTGTSSNNEQFF. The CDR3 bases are TGCAGCGTTCCCACCGGGACTAGCAGCAACAATGAGCAGTTCTTC.

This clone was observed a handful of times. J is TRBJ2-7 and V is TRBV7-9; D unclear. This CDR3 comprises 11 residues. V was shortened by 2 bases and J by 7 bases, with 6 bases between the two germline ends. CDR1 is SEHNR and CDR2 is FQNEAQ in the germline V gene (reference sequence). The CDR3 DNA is TGTGCCAGCAGCTTAATCGGGGAGCAGTACTTC. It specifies CASSLIGEQYF.

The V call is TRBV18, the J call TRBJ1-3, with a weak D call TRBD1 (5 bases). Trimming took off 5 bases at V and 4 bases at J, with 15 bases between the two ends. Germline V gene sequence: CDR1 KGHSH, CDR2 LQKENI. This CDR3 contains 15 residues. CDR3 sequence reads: CASSLSAGPGNTIYF. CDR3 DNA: TGTGCCAGCTCATTAAGCGCAGGGCCCGGAAACACCATATATTTT. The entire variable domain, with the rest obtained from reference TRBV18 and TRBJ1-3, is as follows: NAGVMQNPRHLVRRRGQEARLRCSPMKGHSHVYWYRQLPEEGLKFMVYLQKENIIDESGMPKERFSAEFPKEGPSILRIQQVVRGDSAAYFCASSLSAGPGNTIYFGEGSWLTVV.

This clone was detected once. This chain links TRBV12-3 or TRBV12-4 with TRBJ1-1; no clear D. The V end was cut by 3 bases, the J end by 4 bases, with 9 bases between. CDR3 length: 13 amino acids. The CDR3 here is CASSLQRATEAFF. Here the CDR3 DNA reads TGTGCCAGCAGTTTGCAGAGGGCCACTGAAGCTTTCTTT.

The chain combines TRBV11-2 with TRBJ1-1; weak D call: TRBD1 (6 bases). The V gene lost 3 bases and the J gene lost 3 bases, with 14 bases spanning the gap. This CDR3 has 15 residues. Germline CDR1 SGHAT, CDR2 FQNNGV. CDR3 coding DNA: TGTGCCAGCAGCTTTCGACGGGAGGGGGACACTGAAGCTTTCTTT. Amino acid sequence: CASSFRREGDTEAFF.

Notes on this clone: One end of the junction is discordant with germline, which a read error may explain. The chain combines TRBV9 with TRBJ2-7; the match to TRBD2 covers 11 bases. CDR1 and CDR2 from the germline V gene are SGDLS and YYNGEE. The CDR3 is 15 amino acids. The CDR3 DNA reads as TGTGCCAGCAGCCCCTCCCCCCTAGCGGGAGGACCCCCGGCATTC. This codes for CASSPSPLAGGPPAF.

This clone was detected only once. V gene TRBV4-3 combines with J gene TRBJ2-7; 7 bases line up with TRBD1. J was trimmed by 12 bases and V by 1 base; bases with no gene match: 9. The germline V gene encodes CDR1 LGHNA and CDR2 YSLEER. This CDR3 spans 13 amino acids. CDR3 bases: TGCGCCAGCAGCCAAGGACAGGGTGAAGGTCTGTACTTC. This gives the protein CASSQGQGEGLYF.

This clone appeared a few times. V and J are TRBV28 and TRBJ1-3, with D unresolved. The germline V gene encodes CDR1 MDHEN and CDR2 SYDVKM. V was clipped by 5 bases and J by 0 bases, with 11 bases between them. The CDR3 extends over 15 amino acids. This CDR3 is CASSPPGISGNTIYF. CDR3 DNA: TGTGCCAGCAGTCCTCCGGGAATCTCTGGAAACACCATATATTTT. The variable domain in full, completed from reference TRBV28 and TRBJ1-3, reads DVKVTQSSRYLVKRTGEKVFLECVQDMDHENMFWYRQDPGLGLRLIYFSYDVKMKEKGDIPEGYSVSREKKERFSLILESASTNQTSMYLCASSPPGISGNTIYFGEGSWLTVV.

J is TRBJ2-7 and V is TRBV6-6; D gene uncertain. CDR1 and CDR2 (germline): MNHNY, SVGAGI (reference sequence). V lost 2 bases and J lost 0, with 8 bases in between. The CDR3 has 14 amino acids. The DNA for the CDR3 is TGTGCCAGCAGTTACGTTGCGGTCTCCTACGAGCAGTACTTC. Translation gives CASSYVAVSYEQYF.

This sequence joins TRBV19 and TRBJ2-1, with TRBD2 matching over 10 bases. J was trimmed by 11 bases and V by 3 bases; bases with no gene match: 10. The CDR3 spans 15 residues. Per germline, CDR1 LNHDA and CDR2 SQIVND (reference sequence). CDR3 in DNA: TGTGCCAGTAGTATGTGGACTAGCGGCCTTCCTCAGCAGTTCTTC. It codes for CASSMWTSGLPQQFF.

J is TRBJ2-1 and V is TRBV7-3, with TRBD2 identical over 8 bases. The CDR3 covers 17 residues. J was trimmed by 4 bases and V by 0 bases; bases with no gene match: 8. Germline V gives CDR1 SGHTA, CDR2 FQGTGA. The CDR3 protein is CASSLTTGGGVYNEQFF. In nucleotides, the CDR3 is TGTGCCAGCAGCTTAACTACGGGAGGGGGAGTTTACAATGAGCAGTTCTTC.

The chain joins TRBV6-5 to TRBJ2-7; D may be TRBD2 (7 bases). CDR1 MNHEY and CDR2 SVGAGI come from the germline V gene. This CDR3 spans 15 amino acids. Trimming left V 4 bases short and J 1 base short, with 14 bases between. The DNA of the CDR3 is TGTGCCAGCAGTTGGGCGGGGGCAGATTCCTACGAGCAGTACTTC. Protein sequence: CASSWAGADSYEQYF.

The CDR3 sequence: CASTLRQNTFGEQYF. The CDR3, as DNA: TGTGCCAGCACCTTGCGGCAGAATACCTTTGGAGAGCAGTACTTC. The chain recombines TRBV6-5 with TRBJ2-7; no clear D gene. CDR3 size: 15 residues. Germline loops: CDR1 MNHEY, CDR2 SVGAGI. Trimming removed 7 bases at V and 7 bases at J, with 23 bases between.

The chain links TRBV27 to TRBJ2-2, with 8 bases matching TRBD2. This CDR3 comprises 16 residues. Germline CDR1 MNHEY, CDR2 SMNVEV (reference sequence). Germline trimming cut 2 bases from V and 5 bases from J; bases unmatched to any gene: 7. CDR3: CASSLISGGGTGELFF. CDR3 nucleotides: TGTGCCAGCAGTTTAATAAGCGGGGGAGGGACCGGGGAGCTGTTTTTT.

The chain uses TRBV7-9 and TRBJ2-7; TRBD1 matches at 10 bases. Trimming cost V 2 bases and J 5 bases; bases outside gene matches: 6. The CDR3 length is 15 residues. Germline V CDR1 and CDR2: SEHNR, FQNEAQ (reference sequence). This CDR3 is CASSLSGQGYHEQYF. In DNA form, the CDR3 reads TGTGCCAGCAGCTTATCGGGACAGGGGTACCACGAGCAGTACTTC.

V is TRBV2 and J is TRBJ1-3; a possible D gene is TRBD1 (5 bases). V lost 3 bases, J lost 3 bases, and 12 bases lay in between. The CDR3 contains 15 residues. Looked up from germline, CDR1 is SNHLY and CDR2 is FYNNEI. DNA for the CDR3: TGTGCCAGCAGTGACAGGGTGGAATATGGAAACACCATATATTTT. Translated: CASSDRVEYGNTIYF.

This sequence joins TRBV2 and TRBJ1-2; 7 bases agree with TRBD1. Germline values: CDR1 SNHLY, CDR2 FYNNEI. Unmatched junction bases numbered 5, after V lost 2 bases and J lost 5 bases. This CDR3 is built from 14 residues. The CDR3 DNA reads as TGTGCCAGCAGTGAAACCCGGACAGGATATGGCTACACCTTC. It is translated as CASSETRTGYGYTF.

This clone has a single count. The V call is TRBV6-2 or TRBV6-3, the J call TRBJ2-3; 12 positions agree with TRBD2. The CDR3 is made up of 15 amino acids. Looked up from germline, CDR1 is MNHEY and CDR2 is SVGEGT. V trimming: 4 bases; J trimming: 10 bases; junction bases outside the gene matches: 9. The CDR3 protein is CASSWTSGTEDSQYF. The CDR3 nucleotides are TGTGCCAGCAGTTGGACTAGCGGGACGGAGGATTCGCAGTATTTT.